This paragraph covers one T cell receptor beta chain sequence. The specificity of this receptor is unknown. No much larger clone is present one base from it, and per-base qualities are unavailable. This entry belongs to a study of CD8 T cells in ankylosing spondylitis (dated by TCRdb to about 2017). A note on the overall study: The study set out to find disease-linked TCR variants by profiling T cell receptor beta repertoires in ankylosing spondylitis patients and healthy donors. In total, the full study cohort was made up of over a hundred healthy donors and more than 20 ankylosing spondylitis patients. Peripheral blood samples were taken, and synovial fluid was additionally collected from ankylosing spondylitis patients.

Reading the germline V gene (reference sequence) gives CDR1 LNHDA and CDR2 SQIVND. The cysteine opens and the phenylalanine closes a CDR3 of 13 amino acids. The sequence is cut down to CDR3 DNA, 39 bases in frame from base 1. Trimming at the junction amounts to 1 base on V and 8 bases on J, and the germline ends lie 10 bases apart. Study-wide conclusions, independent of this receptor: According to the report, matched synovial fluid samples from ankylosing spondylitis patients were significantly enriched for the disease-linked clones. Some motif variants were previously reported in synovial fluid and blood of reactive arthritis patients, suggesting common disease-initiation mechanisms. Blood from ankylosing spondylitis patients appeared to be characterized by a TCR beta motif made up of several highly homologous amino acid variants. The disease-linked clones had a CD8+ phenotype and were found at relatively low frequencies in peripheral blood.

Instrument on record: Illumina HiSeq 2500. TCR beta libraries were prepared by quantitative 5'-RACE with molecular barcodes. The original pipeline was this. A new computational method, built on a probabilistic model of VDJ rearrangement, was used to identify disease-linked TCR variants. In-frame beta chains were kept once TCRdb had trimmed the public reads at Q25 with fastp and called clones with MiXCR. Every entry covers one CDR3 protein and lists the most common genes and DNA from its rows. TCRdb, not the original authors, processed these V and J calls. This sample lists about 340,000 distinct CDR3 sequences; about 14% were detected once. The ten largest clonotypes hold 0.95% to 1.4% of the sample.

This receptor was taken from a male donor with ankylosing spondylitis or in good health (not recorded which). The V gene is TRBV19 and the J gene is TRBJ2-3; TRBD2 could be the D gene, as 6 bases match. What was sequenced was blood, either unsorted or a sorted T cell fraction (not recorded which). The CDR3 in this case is CASSIGGVPTQYF. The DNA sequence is TGTGCCAGTAGTATAGGCGGGGTCCCTACGCAGTATTTT.